Below are 2 T cell receptor beta chains sequenced from a single sample in a study of vaccination and CD4 T cells after COVID-19. Treatment specified: roughly ten-day PBMC culture with coronavirus spike peptide pools or control peptides (ViraFEST assay). The Oncomine TCR Beta short-read assay generated sequence data from the DNA of cultured CD4+ T cells. TCRdb re-derived calls from the PCR reads in MiXCR, one entry per CDR3 protein. The sample lists around 15,000 distinct CDR3 sequences; about 45% were seen once. Antigen specificity for these receptors is unknown. Sequenced here: CD4+ T cells from blood, cultured in vitro, sampled after SARS-CoV-2 vaccination. These receptors all come from a human donor who had recovered from COVID-19.

This clonotype was counted between two and nine times. The V gene is TRBV7-8, the J gene TRBJ2-7, with TRBD2 identical over 11 bases. The CDR3 sequence is 15 residues long. The germline V gene encodes CDR1 SGHVS and CDR2 FQNEAQ. V trimming: 5 bases; J trimming: 3 bases; junction bases outside the gene matches: 6. The CDR3, as DNA: TGTGCCAGCAGCCGGGGACTAGCGGTAAACTACGAGCAGTACTTC. Translated, it gives CASSRGLAVNYEQYF. Drawing the rest from reference TRBV7-8 and TRBJ2-7, the complete variable domain is GAGVSQSPRYKVAKRGQDVALRCDPISGHVSLFWYQQALGQGPEFLTYFQNEAQLDKSGLPSDRFFAERPEGSVSTLKIQRTQQEDSAVYLCASSRGLAVNYEQYFGPGTRLTVT.

The chain carries TRBV30 and TRBJ2-7; perhaps D is TRBD1 or TRBD2 (5 bases each). The ends were cut back, 3 bases at V and 3 bases at J, with 15 bases in the middle. Germline values: CDR1 GTSNPN, CDR2 SVGIG (reference sequence). The CDR3 length is 14 residues. The CDR3 reads CAWSLPGTDYEQYF. The CDR3 coding sequence is TGTGCCTGGAGCTTACCCGGGACGGACTACGAGCAGTACTTC.